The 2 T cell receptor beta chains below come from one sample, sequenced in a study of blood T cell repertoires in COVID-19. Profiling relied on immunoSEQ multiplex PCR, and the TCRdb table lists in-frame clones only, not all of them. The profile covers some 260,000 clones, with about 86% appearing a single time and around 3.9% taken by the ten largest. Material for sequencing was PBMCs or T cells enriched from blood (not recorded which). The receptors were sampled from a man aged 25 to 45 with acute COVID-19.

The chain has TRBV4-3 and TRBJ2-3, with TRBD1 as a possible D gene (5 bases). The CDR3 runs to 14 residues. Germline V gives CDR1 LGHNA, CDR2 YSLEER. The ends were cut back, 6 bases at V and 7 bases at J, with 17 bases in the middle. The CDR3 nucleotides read TGCGCCAGCAGTCTGAACACGGACATCCATACGCAGTATTTT. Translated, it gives CASSLNTDIHTQYF.

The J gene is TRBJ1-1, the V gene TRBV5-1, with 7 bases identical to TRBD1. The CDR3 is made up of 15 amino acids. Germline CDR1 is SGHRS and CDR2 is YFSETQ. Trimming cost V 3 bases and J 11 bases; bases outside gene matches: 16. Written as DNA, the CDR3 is TGCGCCAGCAGCTCTCGGATGGACAGGCCCCAAGAGGCTTTCTTT. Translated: CASSSRMDRPQEAFF.